This T cell receptor (beta chain) emerged from a study of blood T cell repertoires in COVID-19. Overall study context: Donors in the United States, Italy and Spain gave samples during acute or convalescent COVID-19. Sample material is recorded as cDNA or gDNA derived from T cells, B-cell-depleted T cells, or PBMCs.

In the authors' methods: Using reference gene primer amplification, nucleated cell counts were estimated. Sequenced by immunoSEQ multiplex PCR; TCRdb stores in-frame clones only, minus some. That table supplies the V and J calls and clone size; D and trimming were determined from the DNA. Of about 150,000 clones in the sample, about 73% were seen once. There are 14 residues in the CDR3. Germline-derived CDR1 and CDR2 are SGHTS and YDEGEE. After removal of 2 bases from V and 5 bases from J, the junction contained 3 bases not matched to a gene. This receptor was obtained from a man aged 80 or over with acute or convalescent COVID-19. The V gene is TRBV5-8, the J gene TRBJ1-5; 8 bases are a match to TRBD1. Sequenced sample: peripheral blood. CDR3 region: CASSFGQGDQPQHF. In DNA form, the CDR3 reads TGTGCCAGCAGCTTCGGACAGGGCGATCAGCCCCAGCATTTT.